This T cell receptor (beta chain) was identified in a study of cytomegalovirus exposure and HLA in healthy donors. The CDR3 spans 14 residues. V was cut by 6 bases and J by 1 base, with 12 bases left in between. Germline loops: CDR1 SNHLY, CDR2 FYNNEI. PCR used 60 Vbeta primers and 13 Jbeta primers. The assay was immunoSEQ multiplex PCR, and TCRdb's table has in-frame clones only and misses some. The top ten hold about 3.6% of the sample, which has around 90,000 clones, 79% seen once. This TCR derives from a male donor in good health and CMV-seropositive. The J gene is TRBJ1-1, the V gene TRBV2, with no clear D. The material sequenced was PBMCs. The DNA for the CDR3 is TGTGCCAGCAGCCCCGGCAGAGGGAACACTGAAGCTTTCTTT. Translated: CASSPGRGNTEAFF.